Below, one TCR beta chain is given with its context. Antigen: not known. The record originates from a study of identical twins. V was clipped by 5 bases and J by 2 bases, with 8 bases between them. CDR3 length: 13 residues. CDR1 and CDR2 (germline): SEHNR, FQNEAQ (reference sequence). Using its own MiXCR run on the 5' RACE reads, TCRdb lists one record per CDR3 protein. The table has 430,000 or so distinct CDR3 sequences, 24% seen once. Findings of the study overall: It was cross-sectional statistical analysis, not following the same donors, that the conclusions relied on.

These same data were also listed under a study on T cells expressing NK-cell markers. That source adds: Within the sequenced cohort of eight donors, seven exhibited HCMV seropositivity and one was seronegative.

The V gene is TRBV7-9, the J gene TRBJ2-3; D is unresolved. The sequence was obtained from a woman aged 18-29 years in good health. Sample: CD4+ T cells sorted from blood. CDR3 sequence (DNA): TGTGCCAGCAGCCCTTCTATCACAGATACGCAGTATTTT. Protein sequence: CASSPSITDTQYF. The entire variable domain, with the rest obtained from reference TRBV7-9 and TRBJ2-3, is as follows: DTGVSQNPRHKITKRGQNVTFRCDPISEHNRLYWYRQTLGQGPEFLTYFQNEAQLEKSRLLSDRFSAERPKGSFSTLEIQRTEQGDSAMYLCASSPSITDTQYFGPGTRLTVL.